The 6 T cell receptor beta chains below were found in one sample sequenced in a study of T cell changes during pregnancy in multiple sclerosis. Using immunoSEQ multiplex PCR, the repertoire was profiled, and TCRdb retains in-frame clones only, with some absent. The data contain around 42,000 clones, about 91% of them seen just once; the ten biggest clones take up roughly 0.5%. Sequencing was performed on CD4+ T cells from peripheral blood mononuclear cells, taken in the second trimester of pregnancy. These receptor sequences come from a female donor in good health, enrolled as a control in a pregnancy study.

J is TRBJ2-7 and V is TRBV7-6; TRBD2 aligns across 8 bases. The ends lost 1 base at V and 3 bases at J; junction bases unmatched: 2. Germline loops: CDR1 SGHVS, CDR2 FNYEAQ. The CDR3 extends over 14 amino acids. CDR3 sequence: CASSLVAGSYEQYF. The CDR3 DNA is TGTGCCAGCAGCTTAGTAGCGGGAAGCTACGAGCAGTACTTC.

The chain is built from TRBV15 and TRBJ2-5, with 7 bases aligning to TRBD1. After removal of 0 bases from V and 2 bases from J, the junction contained 3 bases not matched to a gene. This CDR3 has 15 residues. Germline V gene sequence: CDR1 LNHNV, CDR2 YYDKDF (reference sequence). In DNA, the CDR3 is TGTGCCACCAGCAGAGATACGGGACAGCAAGAGACCCAGTACTTC. It translates to CATSRDTGQQETQYF.

This clone occurred a few times. The chain has TRBV19 and TRBJ2-7, with TRBD1 as a possible D gene (5 bases). Germline V gene lookup returns CDR1 LNHDA and CDR2 SQIVND (reference sequence). Between the trimmed V and J ends, which lost 5 bases and 1 base, there was a span of 15 bases. The CDR3 length is 15 residues. CDR3 DNA: TGTGCCAGTAGTTCGTCGACAGCTCCTTCCTACGAGCAGTACTTC. This gives the protein CASSSSTAPSYEQYF.

V is TRBV18 and J is TRBJ1-4, with D hard to call. The V gene's germline CDR1 is KGHSH and CDR2 LQKENI. Trimming pared 6 bases from V and 8 bases from J, leaving 13 bases between. This CDR3 is 13 amino acids long. For the CDR3, the DNA is TGTGCCAGCTCGACGGTGGGCGGGGAAAAACTGTTTTTT. This gives the protein CASSTVGGEKLFF. Full variable domain (outside the CDR3, taken from reference TRBV18 and TRBJ1-4): NAGVMQNPRHLVRRRGQEARLRCSPMKGHSHVYWYRQLPEEGLKFMVYLQKENIIDESGMPKERFSAEFPKEGPSILRIQQVVRGDSAAYFCASSTVGGEKLFFGSGTQLSVL.

This clone is categorized as medium-sized. The gene calls are TRBV4-3 and TRBJ1-2; possibly TRBD1 for D (5 bases). The CDR3 spans 14 residues. V lost 0 bases to trimming and J lost 7 bases, with 12 bases between them. Germline assignment: CDR1 LGHNA and CDR2 YSLEER. CDR3 sequence: CASSQEAGVGGYTF. CDR3 nucleotides: TGCGCCAGCAGCCAAGAGGCGGGGGTAGGTGGCTACACCTTC.

V is TRBV28 and J is TRBJ2-5; 8 nucleotides line up with TRBD1. The J call may be in error: the DNA end matches TRBJ2-7 better. The CDR3 has 15 residues. CDR1 is MDHEN, CDR2 SYDVKM, per germline. The CDR3 spells CASSSPQGGAYEQYF. The CDR3 coding sequence is TGTGCCAGCAGTTCCCCACAGGGGGGAGCCTACGAGCAGTACTTC.